This entry lists 29 T cell receptor beta chains sequenced from one sample in a study of blood T cell repertoires in COVID-19. Repertoires were generated with immunoSEQ multiplex PCR, while TCRdb's copy carries only in-frame clones and drops some. The sample lists more than 110,000 clones; about four fifths were seen once. Sequenced sample: PBMCs or T cells enriched from blood (not recorded which). These receptors all come from a man aged 40-49 years with acute COVID-19.

This rearrangement joins TRBV11-2 to TRBJ2-5; 8 bases line up with TRBD1. The CDR3 covers 14 residues. Germline V gives CDR1 SGHAT, CDR2 FQNNGV. The trim removed 10 bases at V and 4 bases at J, leaving 11 bases unmatched. Written as DNA, the CDR3 is TGTGCCACCACAGGGGGGCCTCGTGGAGAGACCCAGTACTTC. Translating gives CATTGGPRGETQYF. Supplemented by reference TRBV11-2 and TRBJ2-5, the full variable domain reads EAGVAQSPRYKIIEKRQSVAFWCNPISGHATLYWYQQILGQGPKLLIQFQNNGVVDDSQLPKDRFSAERLKGVDSTLKIQPAKLEDSAVYLCATTGGPRGETQYFGPGTRLLVL.

The rearrangement joins TRBV7-2 to TRBJ2-1, with 10 bases aligning to TRBD2. Germline CDR1 and CDR2: SGHTA and FQGNSA. The J segment lost 6 bases and the V segment lost 6 bases, leaving 8 bases of the junction unmatched. This CDR3 has 15 residues. CDR3 protein: CASSLTGLATNEQFF. The CDR3 DNA is TGTGCCAGCAGTCTAACGGGACTAGCGACCAATGAGCAGTTCTTC.

The chain combines TRBV7-2 with TRBJ2-7; no clear D gene. With 1 base removed from V and 3 bases from J, the gap between germline ends came to 10 bases. Per the germline V gene, CDR1 is SGHTA and CDR2 is FQGNSA. The length of the CDR3 is 14 residues. The DNA for the CDR3 is TGTGCCAGCAGCTTAGAATCGAGACTCTACGAGCAGTACTTC. It is translated as CASSLESRLYEQYF.

This clone has a single count. The chain has TRBV18 and TRBJ2-3; 10 bases align to TRBD2. The CDR3 is 16 amino acids. V lost 5 bases and J lost 2; bases outside the gene matches: 7. Looked up from germline, CDR1 is KGHSH and CDR2 is LQKENI. The CDR3 loop reads CASSTLAGGDTDTQYF. The DNA of the CDR3 is TGTGCCAGCTCAACATTAGCGGGGGGAGACACAGATACGCAGTATTTT.

This clone was recorded only once. V gene TRBV5-4 combines with J gene TRBJ2-2, with 10 nucleotides matching TRBD1. Germline values: CDR1 SGHNT, CDR2 YYREEE (reference sequence). CDR3 length: 16 residues. The junction had 2 bases not matched to a gene; V was cut back by 1 base and J by 2 bases. CDR3 sequence: CASSLKTGGNTGELFF. The DNA of the CDR3 is TGTGCCAGCAGCTTGAAGACAGGGGGCAACACCGGGGAGCTGTTTTTT. Complete variable domain (other parts from reference TRBV5-4 and TRBJ2-2): ETGVTQSPTHLIKTRGQQVTLRCSSQSGHNTVSWYQQALGQGPQFIFQYYREEENGRGNFPPRFSGLQFPNYSSELNVNALELDDSALYLCASSLKTGGNTGELFFGEGSRLTVL.

This CDR3 is CASSPRYTVGTEAFF. CDR3 coding DNA: TGTGCCAGCAGCCCGCGCTATACAGTGGGCACTGAAGCTTTCTTT. The J gene is TRBJ1-1, the V gene TRBV7-2; no reliable D call. Germline V gene sequence: CDR1 SGHTA, CDR2 FQGNSA. The CDR3 consists of 15 residues. V lost 5 bases to trimming and J lost 4 bases, with 17 bases between them.

The chain employs TRBV7-9 and TRBJ2-5; 7 positions agree with TRBD1. The CDR3 has 14 residues. In germline, CDR1 is SEHNR, CDR2 FQNEAQ (reference sequence). The V gene end was trimmed by 5 bases and the J gene end by 4 bases; junction bases not matched to a gene: 7. The CDR3 spells CASSAQGVRETQYF. The CDR3 nucleotides read TGTGCCAGCAGCGCCCAGGGGGTGAGAGAGACCCAGTACTTC.

This clone showed up just once. The rearrangement links TRBV6-2 or TRBV6-3 to TRBJ2-7, with 11 bases identical to TRBD2. Unmatched junction bases numbered 13, after V lost 5 bases and J lost 4 bases. Germline V gene sequence: CDR1 MNHEY, CDR2 SVGEGT. The length of the CDR3 is 17 residues. This chain's CDR3 is CASSSRRPGTSGYEQYF. DNA for the CDR3: TGTGCCAGCAGTAGCAGGAGGCCGGGGACTAGCGGTTACGAGCAGTACTTC.

The chain combines TRBV25-1 with TRBJ2-4, with D perhaps TRBD2 (5 bases). The germline V gene encodes CDR1 MGHDK and CDR2 SYGVNS. CDR3 length: 14 amino acids. V was cut by 4 bases and J by 6 bases, with 13 bases left in between. CDR3 sequence (DNA): TGTGCCAGCAGTGTGCCGGGGTCTGCAAACATTCAGTACTTC. It encodes CASSVPGSANIQYF.

The chain couples TRBV6-5 to TRBJ2-2, with a possible D match to TRBD1 (6 bases). Germline loops: CDR1 MNHEY, CDR2 SVGAGI. V was cut by 0 bases and J by 1 base, with 6 bases left in between. This CDR3 is built from 15 residues. This CDR3 reads CASSYSTGNTGELFF. The CDR3 DNA follows: TGTGCCAGCAGTTACTCGACAGGGAACACCGGGGAGCTGTTTTTT.

This sequence joins TRBV28 and TRBJ2-7; TRBD2 aligns across 7 bases. The CDR3 consists of 15 residues. The junction had 11 bases not matched to a gene; V was cut back by 5 bases and J by 4 bases. In germline, CDR1 is MDHEN, CDR2 SYDVKM. CDR3: CASSPSGGGLYEQYF. The CDR3, as DNA: TGTGCCAGCAGTCCATCGGGGGGAGGGTTGTACGAGCAGTACTTC.

The V and J genes are TRBV7-2 and TRBJ1-1; TRBD1 matches at 7 bases. The V gene end was trimmed by 0 bases and the J gene end by 8 bases; junction bases not matched to a gene: 0. The V gene's germline CDR1 is SGHTA and CDR2 FQGNSA. The CDR3 extends over 12 amino acids. The CDR3 loop is CASSLADREAFF. The CDR3 DNA follows: TGTGCCAGCAGCTTAGCGGACAGGGAAGCTTTCTTT.

This chain links TRBV30 with TRBJ2-7; maybe TRBD2 (7 bases). The germline CDR1 and CDR2 sequences are GTSNPN and SVGIG (reference sequence). The CDR3 loop spans 11 amino acids. In nucleotides, the CDR3 is TGTGTCGGGGAGGGGGCCTACGAGCAGTACTTC. Residues: CVGEGAYEQYF.

CDR3 sequence reads: CASSQVGAGGANYEQYF. The CDR3 bases are TGTGCCAGCAGCCAAGTGGGGGCAGGAGGAGCAAACTACGAGCAGTACTTC. The chain has TRBV3-1 (or the pseudogene TRBV3-2) and TRBJ2-7; TRBD1 might be the D (6 bases). The CDR3 loop spans 17 amino acids. Germline CDR1 reads LGHDT; CDR2 reads YNNKEL (reference sequence). Trimming pared 1 base from V and 3 bases from J, leaving 19 bases between.

The chain links TRBV21-1 to TRBJ1-1. TRBV21-1 is an annotated pseudogene. This CDR3 comprises 15 residues. The CDR3 reads CASSKGRAVGTEAFF. The CDR3 DNA sequence: TGTGCCAGCAGCAAAGGGAGGGCGGTTGGCACTGAAGCTTTCTTT.

The chain employs TRBV20-1 and TRBJ2-7, with TRBD1 identical over 8 bases. The CDR3 sequence is 11 residues long. The V gene's germline CDR1 is DFQATT and CDR2 SNEGSKA (reference sequence). The ends lost 5 bases at V and 5 bases at J; junction bases unmatched: 2. This chain's CDR3 is CSALQGDEQYF. For the CDR3, the DNA is TGCAGTGCTTTACAGGGGGACGAGCAGTACTTC.

The CDR3: CASSQGTGVHEQYF. The CDR3 nucleotides read TGTGCCAGCAGCCAAGGGACAGGGGTCCACGAGCAGTACTTC. The chain links TRBV3-1 (or the pseudogene TRBV3-2) to TRBJ2-7, with 9 bases that match TRBD1. The V gene end was trimmed by 1 base and the J gene end by 5 bases; junction bases not matched to a gene: 3. The CDR3 loop spans 14 amino acids. Germline-derived CDR1 and CDR2 are LGHDT and YNNKEL (reference sequence).

This clone was found once. The CDR3 DNA is TGTGCCAGCATCCGAAGCGATGAGCAGTTCTTC. As protein: CASIRSDEQFF. This chain uses TRBV11-2 with TRBJ2-1; D remains unclear. The germline V gene encodes CDR1 SGHAT and CDR2 FQNNGV. The CDR3 has 11 residues. V was cut by 7 bases and J by 8 bases, with 9 bases left in between.

The rearrangement joins TRBV5-4 to TRBJ1-1, with D uncertain. The CDR3 has 14 residues. Trimming removed 2 bases at V and 1 base at J, with 9 bases between. CDR1 SGHNT and CDR2 YYREEE come from the germline V gene (reference sequence). This CDR3 reads CASSLDTWNTEAFF. The CDR3 region has the DNA TGTGCCAGCAGCTTAGATACTTGGAACACTGAAGCTTTCTTT.

The chain joins TRBV3-1 (or the pseudogene TRBV3-2) to TRBJ2-7, with D tentatively TRBD2 (5 bases). Per germline, CDR1 LGHDT and CDR2 YNNKEL (reference sequence). The CDR3 is 15 residues long. With 3 bases removed from V and 3 bases from J, the gap between germline ends came to 15 bases. CDR3 region: CASSQAGVKLYEQYF. Written as DNA, the CDR3 is TGTGCCAGCAGCCAGGCCGGGGTTAAACTCTACGAGCAGTACTTC.

The V call is TRBV7-8, the J call TRBJ2-3, with 12 nucleotides matching TRBD2. Germline lookup yields CDR1 SGHVS and CDR2 FQNEAQ. The CDR3 is made up of 15 amino acids. Unmatched junction bases numbered 5, after V lost 6 bases and J lost 4 bases. The CDR3 here is CASSRTSGAPDTQYF. CDR3 bases: TGTGCCAGCAGTCGGACTAGCGGGGCTCCAGATACGCAGTATTTT.

The chain uses TRBV5-1 and TRBJ1-4, with no clear D. V lost 5 bases, J lost 4 bases, and 9 bases lay in between. Germline-derived CDR1 and CDR2 are SGHRS and YFSETQ. This CDR3 comprises 13 residues. Here the CDR3 DNA reads TGCGCCAGCAGAGGAGGTCTTAATGAAAAACTGTTTTTT. Protein product: CASRGGLNEKLFF.

This rearrangement joins TRBV19 to TRBJ1-3; tentatively, D is TRBD1 (5 bases). V shed 6 bases and J shed 5 bases, with 11 bases lying between them. The CDR3 totals 13 residues. Germline V lookup: CDR1 LNHDA, CDR2 SQIVND (reference sequence). CDR3: CASRSGGRNTIYF. The CDR3 nucleotides read TGTGCCAGTAGAAGTGGGGGGAGAAACACCATATATTTT.

This rearrangement joins TRBV29-1 to TRBJ2-3, with 11 bases identical to TRBD2. The CDR3 has 14 amino acids. Unmatched junction bases numbered 3, after V lost 7 bases and J lost 0 bases. Germline CDR1 is SQVTM and CDR2 is ANQGSEA. CDR3 in amino acids: CSGRTSGSTDTQYF. DNA of the CDR3: TGCAGCGGAAGGACTAGCGGGAGCACAGATACGCAGTATTTT.

Here the CDR3 DNA reads TGTGCCAGTAGTATAACCACGAGCTCTGGAAACACCATATATTTT. Protein sequence: CASSITTSSGNTIYF. The V and J genes are TRBV19 and TRBJ1-3; D is undetermined. CDR1 and CDR2 from the germline V gene are LNHDA and SQIVND (reference sequence). This CDR3 has 15 amino acids. Trimming pared 2 bases from V and 0 bases from J, leaving 8 bases between.

In nucleotides, the CDR3 is TGTGCCACCAGTGATGGGGACTTTTCCTACAATGAGCAGTTCTTC. It codes for CATSDGDFSYNEQFF. The V and J genes are TRBV24-1 and TRBJ2-1, with a tentative D call TRBD2 (6 bases). This CDR3 region has 15 residues. The germline CDR1 and CDR2 sequences are KGHDR and SFDVKD. Trimming cost V 3 bases and J 1 base, with 9 bases left between them.

This chain links TRBV5-8 with TRBJ2-7; 7 bases agree with TRBD1. This CDR3 has 14 residues. V dropped 2 bases and J dropped 6; count of bases not matched to a gene: 8. Looked up from germline, CDR1 is SGHTS and CDR2 is YDEGEE. The CDR3 coding sequence is TGTGCCAGCAGCTTCGGACAGGCAAGTTCCGAGCAGTACTTC. Amino acids: CASSFGQASSEQYF.

J is TRBJ2-5 and V is TRBV14, with TRBD2 matching over 10 bases. The CDR3 is 15 residues long. The trim removed 4 bases at V and 5 bases at J, leaving 7 bases unmatched. Germline V gene sequence: CDR1 SGHDN, CDR2 FVKESK. The CDR3 is CASSPGTSASETQYF. The CDR3 coding sequence is TGTGCCAGCAGCCCCGGGACTAGCGCCAGCGAGACCCAGTACTTC. The variable domain in full, with the rest retrieved from reference TRBV14 and TRBJ2-5, is EAGVTQFPSHSVIEKGQTVTLRCDPISGHDNLYWYRRVMGKEIKFLLHFVKESKQDESGMPNNRFLAERTGGTYSTLKVQPAELEDSGVYFCASSPGTSASETQYFGPGTRLLVL.

This clone was observed a few times. This chain links TRBV28 with TRBJ1-3; D is perhaps TRBD1 (5 bases). Germline assignment: CDR1 MDHEN and CDR2 SYDVKM. CDR3 length equals 14 residues. V was trimmed by 6 bases and J by 2 bases, leaving 11 bases between them. The CDR3 DNA is TGTGCCAGCAGGGGGCCATCGACTGGAAACACCATATATTTT. Translating it yields CASRGPSTGNTIYF.